This note documents a single TCR beta chain sequence. Its antigen is still unknown. The record has no base qualities; no much larger clone is one base away. The instrument was an Illumina NovaSeq 6000. Using 5'RACE with constant-segment primers, TCRalpha and TCRbeta cDNA libraries were constructed, with sample barcodes and unique molecular identifiers added in the process. Trizol reagent was used to extract RNA from every sample. The libraries were amplified in two PCR steps, and the second step added a second sample barcode and Illumina TruSeq adapters. Sequencing of libraries was performed on an Illumina NovaSeq with 2 x 150 bp paired-end reads. The published analysis was carried out like this. With migec v1.2.7, reads were demultiplexed and then collapsed into UMI-guided consensus sequences. Using mixcr v2.1.11, UMI consensuses were aligned to TRA and TRB V and J templates and then assembled into clonotypes. A clonotype was counted as expanded or contracted only if both edgeR and NoisET called the change significant, with noise models trained on biological replicates. For edgeR calls, the cutoffs were a false discovery rate-adjusted p below 0.01 and a log2 fold-change threshold of 1. PCA with hierarchical clustering of max-normalized trajectories of the 1000 most abundant clonotypes was used as exploratory dynamics analysis. Each responding clone was given a CD4 or CD8 phenotype based on the CD4+ and CD8+ repertoires, which had been sequenced separately. Through fastp at Q25 and MiXCR, TCRdb rebuilt clones from the public reads, retaining in-frame beta chains. All rows with the same CDR3 protein become a single entry with the most common DNA and genes. TCRdb assigned the V and J calls; the authors' analysis was not used. The sample table holds about 540,000 distinct CDR3 sequences, of which just over 20% were seen once. The ten largest clones represent around 12% of the sample.

The sample is drawn from a study of T-cell memory formation after mild COVID-19 (dated by TCRdb to the early 2020s). About the investigation overall: Most TCR sequence clusters were specific to one of the two donors. In a couple of donors, T-cell clones that expanded and contracted after mild COVID-19 were tracked by sequencing TCRalpha and TCRbeta repertoires over time. The cohort was made up of two young adult volunteers, one female and one male, who were previously healthy. What the research found in general, with its limitations: Contracting CD4+ clones appeared mostly in the CM and EM memory subsets, whereas CD8+ clones were enriched in EMRA. The detection of some responding clones in pre-infection memory suggests that pre-existing cross-reactive memory T cells joined the SARS-CoV-2 response. Balanced CD4/CD8 phenotypes were observed for clones contracting from day 15 to 85, whereas a bias towards CD4+ was observed for a second wave of clones expanding from day 15 to 37. Only a couple of mild cases were covered in the study, and larger cohorts including severe cases with pre-infection samples were considered necessary. SARS-CoV-2 specificity was not confirmed for the second-wave clones peaking on day 37.

Ficoll-Paque density gradient centrifugation was used to isolate PBMCs. Including the terminal cysteine and phenylalanine, the CDR3 comprises 14 residues. Kept here is only the CDR3 DNA, which spans 42 bases and is read in frame from base 1. The junction shows trimming of 0 bases on V and 5 bases on J, plus 9 bases between the germline ends. CDR1 and CDR2 are read off the germline V gene as KGHDR and SFDVKD. The chain couples TRBV24-1 to TRBJ1-2; no D gene can be assigned with confidence. This clonotype was sampled from an adult woman who had mild COVID-19 (a few samples of this study predate the infection). The sample titles of this study are shuffled in the database, so cell type and time point are left out; the donor was told from shared clones. The sequenced material came from PBMCs or a T cell subset sorted from them (not recorded which). The nucleotide sequence is TGTGCCACCAGTGATTTGCATGCGGGATATGGCTACACCTTC. The translation is CATSDLHAGYGYTF.